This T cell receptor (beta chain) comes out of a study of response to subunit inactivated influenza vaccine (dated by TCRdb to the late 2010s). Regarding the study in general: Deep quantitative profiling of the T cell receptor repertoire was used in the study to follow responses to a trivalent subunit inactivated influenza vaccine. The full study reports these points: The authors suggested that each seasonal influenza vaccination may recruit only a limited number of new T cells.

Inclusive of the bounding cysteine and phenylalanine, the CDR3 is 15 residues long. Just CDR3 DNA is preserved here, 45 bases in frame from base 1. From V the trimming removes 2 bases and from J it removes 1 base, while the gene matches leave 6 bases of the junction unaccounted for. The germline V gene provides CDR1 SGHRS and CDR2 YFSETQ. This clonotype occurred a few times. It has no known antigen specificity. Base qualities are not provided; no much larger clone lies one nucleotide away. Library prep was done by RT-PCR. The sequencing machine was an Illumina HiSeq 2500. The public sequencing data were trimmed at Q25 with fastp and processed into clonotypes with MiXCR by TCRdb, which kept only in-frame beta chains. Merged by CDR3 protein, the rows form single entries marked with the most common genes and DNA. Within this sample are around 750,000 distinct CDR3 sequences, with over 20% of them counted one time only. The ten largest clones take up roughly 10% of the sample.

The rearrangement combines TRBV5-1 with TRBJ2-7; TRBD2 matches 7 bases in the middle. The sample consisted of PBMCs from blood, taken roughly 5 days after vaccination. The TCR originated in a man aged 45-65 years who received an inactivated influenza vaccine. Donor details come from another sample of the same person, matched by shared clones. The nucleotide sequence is TGCGCCAGCAGCTTTTTGCGGGGGATTTCCTACGAGCAGTACTTC. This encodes CASSFLRGISYEQYF.